The 18 T cell receptor beta chains reported below all come from one sample, sequenced in a study of blood T cell repertoires in COVID-19. Profiling relied on immunoSEQ multiplex PCR, and the TCRdb table lists in-frame clones only, not all of them. The repertoire consists of fewer than 350,000 clones, with roughly 85% occurring once and the leading ten covering 2% to 3%. The sequenced sample consisted of PBMCs or T cells enriched from blood (not recorded which). All receptors come from a woman in her forties or fifties who had recovered from COVID-19.

This chain links TRBV6-2 or TRBV6-3 with TRBJ1-1, with no clear D. Per the germline V gene, CDR1 is MNHEY and CDR2 is SVGEGT. The CDR3 is made up of 13 amino acids. Trimming shortened V by 5 bases and J by 4 bases, and 11 bases separated the two germline ends. The CDR3 region is CASSDILGTEAFF. The CDR3 DNA reads as TGTGCCAGCAGTGACATCCTTGGCACTGAAGCTTTCTTT.

The chain links TRBV7-2 to TRBJ2-1; D not resolved. V lost 5 bases, J lost 0 bases, and 14 bases lay in between. The V gene's germline CDR1 is SGHTA and CDR2 FQGNSA. The CDR3 sequence is 16 residues long. As DNA, the CDR3 is TGTGCCAGCAGCGGTGGCGGCGCAAGCTCCTACAATGAGCAGTTCTTC. This gives the protein CASSGGGASSYNEQFF.

The chain joins TRBV5-1 to TRBJ2-5; D is possibly TRBD1 (6 bases). V was clipped by 6 bases and J by 2 bases, with 14 bases between them. The germline V gene has CDR1 SGHRS and CDR2 YFSETQ. The CDR3 loop spans 14 amino acids. In nucleotides, the CDR3 is TGCGCCAGCAAAACCGGGACACCGCAAGAGACCCAGTACTTC. It specifies CASKTGTPQETQYF. Filled out from reference TRBV5-1 and TRBJ2-5, the complete variable domain reads KAGVTQTPRYLIKTRGQQVTLSCSPISGHRSVSWYQQTPGQGLQFLFEYFSETQRNKGNFPGRFSGRQFSNSRSEMNVSTLELGDSALYLCASKTGTPQETQYFGPGTRLLVL.

CDR3 nucleotide sequence: TGTGCCAGCTCACCCCGGGGACAGGGGGGGTTATACGAGCAGTACTTC. Protein sequence: CASSPRGQGGLYEQYF. V gene TRBV18 combines with J gene TRBJ2-7; TRBD1 matches at 11 bases. Trimming at V came to 3 bases and at J to 4 bases, leaving 8 bases not matched to a gene. This CDR3 comprises 16 residues. Germline V gene sequence: CDR1 KGHSH, CDR2 LQKENI.

This clone was seen just once. The chain has TRBV20-1 and TRBJ2-1, with D unresolved. In germline, CDR1 is DFQATT, CDR2 SNEGSKA (reference sequence). V gave up 6 bases and J gave up 6 bases, with 6 bases separating them. The CDR3 has 10 residues. The CDR3, as DNA: TGCAGTGCCGTAGTCAATGAGCAGTTCTTC. It encodes CSAVVNEQFF.

This clone occurred once. This sequence joins TRBV4-2 and TRBJ2-2; D is possibly TRBD2 (5 bases). With 0 bases removed from V and 8 bases from J, the gap between germline ends came to 13 bases. CDR1 is LGHNA, CDR2 YNFKEQ, per germline. The CDR3 is 15 amino acids. The CDR3 loop reads CASSQETTFRGELFF. CDR3 nucleotide sequence: TGTGCCAGCAGCCAAGAGACTACCTTCCGAGGGGAGCTGTTTTTT.

This clone showed up many times. V usage is TRBV7-2 and J usage is TRBJ2-2, with TRBD1 as a possible D gene (5 bases). The CDR3 runs 18 residues. Between the trimmed V and J ends, which lost 4 bases and 3 bases, there was a span of 21 bases. The V gene's germline CDR1 is SGHTA and CDR2 FQGNSA. This CDR3 is CASSSPRSGFFYTGELFF. DNA for the CDR3: TGTGCCAGCAGCTCACCTAGGTCAGGGTTCTTCTACACCGGGGAGCTGTTTTTT. Full variable domain (rest looked up from reference TRBV7-2 and TRBJ2-2): GAGVSQSPSNKVTEKGKDVELRCDPISGHTALYWYRQSLGQGLEFLIYFQGNSAPDKSGLPSDRFSAERTGGSVSTLTIQRTQQEDSAVYLCASSSPRSGFFYTGELFFGEGSRLTVL.

The DNA for the CDR3 is TGCGCCAGCAGCCGCTCCAGAGAGACCCAGTACTTC. Protein: CASSRSRETQYF. This sequence joins TRBV5-1 and TRBJ2-5; D ambiguous. The ends were cut back, 4 bases at V and 4 bases at J, with 8 bases in the middle. Per germline, CDR1 SGHRS and CDR2 YFSETQ. This CDR3 is 12 amino acids long. Full variable domain (outside the CDR3, taken from reference TRBV5-1 and TRBJ2-5): KAGVTQTPRYLIKTRGQQVTLSCSPISGHRSVSWYQQTPGQGLQFLFEYFSETQRNKGNFPGRFSGRQFSNSRSEMNVSTLELGDSALYLCASSRSRETQYFGPGTRLLVL.

The V gene is TRBV14, the J gene TRBJ1-1, with a tentative D call TRBD1 (6 bases). Per germline, CDR1 SGHDN and CDR2 FVKESK. V gave up 4 bases and J gave up 4 bases, with 10 bases separating them. This CDR3 is built from 13 residues. This CDR3 is CASSPGQLTEAFF. The CDR3 coding sequence is TGTGCCAGCAGCCCGGGACAACTCACTGAAGCTTTCTTT.

This sequence joins TRBV27 and TRBJ1-5; D is uncertain. Trimming took 1 base from V and 0 from J, leaving 7 bases between them. Germline CDR1 reads MNHEY; CDR2 reads SMNVEV (reference sequence). The CDR3 runs 15 residues. CDR3 DNA sequence: TGTGCCAGCAGTTTATACAGACATAGCAATCAGCCCCAGCATTTT. This sequence encodes CASSLYRHSNQPQHF.

CDR3 bases: TGCGCCAGCAGAGCGACTACGGGGGGGGTCAACTATGGCTACACCTTC. This sequence encodes CASRATTGGVNYGYTF. The chain combines TRBV10-2 with TRBJ1-2; tentatively, D is TRBD1 (5 bases). The length of the CDR3 is 16 residues. V was shortened by 6 bases and J by 2 bases, with 19 bases between the two germline ends. CDR1 is WSHSY and CDR2 is SAAADI in the germline V gene.

The rearrangement joins TRBV28 to TRBJ1-6; 7 nucleotides agree with TRBD1. V was clipped by 8 bases and J by 14 bases; unmatched bases: 12. The CDR3 contains 13 residues. Germline CDR1 is MDHEN and CDR2 is SYDVKM. The CDR3: CASLERQGLTLHF. DNA of the CDR3: TGTGCCAGCCTGGAACGACAGGGATTGACCCTCCACTTT.

Only one count was recorded for this clone. The chain joins TRBV7-8 to TRBJ1-1, with D unclear. CDR3 length: 13 amino acids. With 3 bases removed from V and 0 bases from J, the gap between germline ends came to 5 bases. Germline CDR1 and CDR2: SGHVS and FQNEAQ. The CDR3 nucleotides are TGTGCCAGCAGCTTGACAATGAACACTGAAGCTTTCTTT. Protein product: CASSLTMNTEAFF.

The J gene is TRBJ2-7, the V gene TRBV27; D is ambiguous. The CDR3 consists of 12 residues. Germline loops: CDR1 MNHEY, CDR2 SMNVEV (reference sequence). The V end lost 2 bases, the J end lost 2 bases, and 4 bases lay between the germline ends. The CDR3 DNA sequence: TGTGCCAGCAGTTTAACACCCTACGAGCAGTACTTC. It codes for CASSLTPYEQYF.

The chain recombines TRBV18 with TRBJ2-3; 10 bases fit TRBD2. Germline CDR1 KGHSH, CDR2 LQKENI. Trimming cost V 0 bases and J 7 bases; bases outside gene matches: 10. This CDR3 has 17 amino acids. CDR3 residues: CASSPPVVSGGTNTQYF. CDR3 DNA sequence: TGTGCCAGCTCACCACCGGTGGTTAGCGGGGGGACTAATACGCAGTATTTT.

For the CDR3, the DNA is TGTGCCAGTAGTATACCCCACAGGGGGCGAGGCCAGCCCCAGCATTTT. Residues: CASSIPHRGRGQPQHF. This sequence joins TRBV19 and TRBJ1-5; 9 bases align to TRBD1. The CDR3 length is 16 residues. Germline values: CDR1 LNHDA, CDR2 SQIVND (reference sequence). Unmatched junction bases numbered 9, after V lost 2 bases and J lost 7 bases.

The CDR3 coding sequence is TGTGCCAGCAGCTGGGGGGACCCGACAGATACGCAGTATTTT. The encoded protein is CASSWGDPTDTQYF. The V and J genes are TRBV7-2 and TRBJ2-3, with D possibly being TRBD2 (6 bases). This CDR3 contains 14 residues. Trimming removed 4 bases at V and 3 bases at J, with 11 bases between. The germline V gene encodes CDR1 SGHTA and CDR2 FQGNSA.

The V gene is TRBV7-9, the J gene TRBJ2-2; 7 nucleotides align to TRBD2. Unmatched junction bases numbered 4, after V lost 3 bases and J lost 0 bases. CDR1 and CDR2 (germline): SEHNR, FQNEAQ (reference sequence). The CDR3 sequence is 16 residues long. In DNA, the CDR3 is TGTGCCAGCAGCTTTCGCGGGAGTGCGAACACCGGGGAGCTGTTTTTT. Translating gives CASSFRGSANTGELFF.